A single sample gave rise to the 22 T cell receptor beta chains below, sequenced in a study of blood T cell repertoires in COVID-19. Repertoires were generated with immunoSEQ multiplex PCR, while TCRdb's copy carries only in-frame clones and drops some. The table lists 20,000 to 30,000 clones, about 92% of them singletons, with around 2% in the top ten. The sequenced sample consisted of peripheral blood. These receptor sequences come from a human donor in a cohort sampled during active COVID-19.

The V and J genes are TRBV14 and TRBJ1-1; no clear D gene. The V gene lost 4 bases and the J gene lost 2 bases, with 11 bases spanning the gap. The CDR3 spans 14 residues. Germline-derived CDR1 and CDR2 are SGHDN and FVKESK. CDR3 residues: CASSLMRVNTEAFF. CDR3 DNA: TGTGCCAGCAGCCTCATGCGGGTTAACACTGAAGCTTTCTTT.

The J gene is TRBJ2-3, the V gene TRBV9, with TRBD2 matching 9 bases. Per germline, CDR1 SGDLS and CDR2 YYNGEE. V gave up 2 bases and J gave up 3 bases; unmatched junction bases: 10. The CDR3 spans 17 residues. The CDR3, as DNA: TGTGCCAGCAGCGTTGGGGCCGCTAGCGGGGAGACAGATACGCAGTATTTT. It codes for CASSVGAASGETDTQYF.

For the CDR3, the DNA is TGTGCTTCGGCGGACAGGTCGAGAGGAAACTATGGCTACACCTTC. Its protein is CASADRSRGNYGYTF. The chain joins TRBV28 to TRBJ1-2; 7 positions agree with TRBD1. This CDR3 is 15 amino acids long. CDR1 and CDR2 (germline): MDHEN, SYDVKM.

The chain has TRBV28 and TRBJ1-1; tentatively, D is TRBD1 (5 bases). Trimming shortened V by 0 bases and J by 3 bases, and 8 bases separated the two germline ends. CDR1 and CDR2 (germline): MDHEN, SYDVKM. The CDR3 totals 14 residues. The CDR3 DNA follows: TGTGCCAGCAGTTTATGGGGGGGGGACACTGAAGCTTTCTTT. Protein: CASSLWGGDTEAFF.

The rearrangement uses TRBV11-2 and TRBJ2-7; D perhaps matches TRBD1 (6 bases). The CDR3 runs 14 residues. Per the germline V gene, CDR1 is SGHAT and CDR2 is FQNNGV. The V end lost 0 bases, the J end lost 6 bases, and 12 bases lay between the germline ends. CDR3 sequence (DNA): TGTGCCAGCAGCTTAGACAGGGGATCTTCCGAGCAGTACTTC. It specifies CASSLDRGSSEQYF.

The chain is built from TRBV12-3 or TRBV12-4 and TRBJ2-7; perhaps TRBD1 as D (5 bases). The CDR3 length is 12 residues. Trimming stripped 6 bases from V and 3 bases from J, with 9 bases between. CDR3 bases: TGTGCCAGCAGGTCCCAGGGCTACGAGCAGTACTTC. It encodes CASRSQGYEQYF.

CDR3 in amino acids: CASSQMASSGSTDTQYF. In DNA, the CDR3 is TGTGCCAGCAGCCAGATGGCTTCTAGCGGGAGTACAGATACGCAGTATTTT. The rearrangement joins TRBV11-2 to TRBJ2-3; TRBD2 aligns across 10 bases. The CDR3 covers 17 residues. Trimming took 5 bases from V and 3 from J; bases not matched to a gene: 11. Germline loops: CDR1 SGHAT, CDR2 FQNNGV.

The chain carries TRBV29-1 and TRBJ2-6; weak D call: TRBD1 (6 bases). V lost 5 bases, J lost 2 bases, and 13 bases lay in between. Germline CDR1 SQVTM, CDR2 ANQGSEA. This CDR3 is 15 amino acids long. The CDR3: CSVQTGLTGANVLTF. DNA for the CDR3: TGCAGCGTTCAAACAGGGCTGACTGGGGCCAACGTCCTGACTTTC. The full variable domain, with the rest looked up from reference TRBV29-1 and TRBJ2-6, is SAVISQKPSRDICQRGTSLTIQCQVDSQVTMMFWYRQQPGQSLTLIATANQGSEATYESGFVIDKFPISRPNLTFSTLTVSNMSPEDSSIYLCSVQTGLTGANVLTFGAGSRLTVL.

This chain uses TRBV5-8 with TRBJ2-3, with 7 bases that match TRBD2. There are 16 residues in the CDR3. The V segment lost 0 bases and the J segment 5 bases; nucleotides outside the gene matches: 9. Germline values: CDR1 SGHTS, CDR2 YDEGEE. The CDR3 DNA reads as TGTGCCAGCAGCTTGGTGTTTAGCGGGCCCGGAGATACGCAGTATTTT. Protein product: CASSLVFSGPGDTQYF.

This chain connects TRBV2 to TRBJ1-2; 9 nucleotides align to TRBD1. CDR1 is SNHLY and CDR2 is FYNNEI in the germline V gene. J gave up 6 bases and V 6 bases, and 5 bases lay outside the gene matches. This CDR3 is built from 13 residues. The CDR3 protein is CASSPTGGHGYTF. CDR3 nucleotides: TGTGCCAGCAGCCCGACAGGGGGGCATGGCTACACCTTC. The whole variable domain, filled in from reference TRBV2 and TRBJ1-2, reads EPEVTQTPSHQVTQMGQEVILRCVPISNHLYFYWYRQILGQKVEFLVSFYNNEISEKSEIFDDQFSVERPDGSNFTLKIRSTKLEDSAMYFCASSPTGGHGYTFGSGTRLTVV.

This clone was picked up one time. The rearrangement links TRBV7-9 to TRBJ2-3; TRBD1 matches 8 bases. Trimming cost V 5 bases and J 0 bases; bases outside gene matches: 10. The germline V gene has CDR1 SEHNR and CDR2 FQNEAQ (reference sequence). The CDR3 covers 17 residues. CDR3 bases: TGTGCCAGCAGCCGAGGACAGGGACCCTCTAGCACAGATACGCAGTATTTT. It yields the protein CASSRGQGPSSTDTQYF. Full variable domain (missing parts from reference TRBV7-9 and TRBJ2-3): DTGVSQNPRHKITKRGQNVTFRCDPISEHNRLYWYRQTLGQGPEFLTYFQNEAQLEKSRLLSDRFSAERPKGSFSTLEIQRTEQGDSAMYLCASSRGQGPSSTDTQYFGPGTRLTVL.

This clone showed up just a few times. CDR3 loop: CASSYSRGLDSYEQYF. The CDR3 coding sequence is TGTGCCAGCAGCTACTCCAGGGGTCTCGACTCCTACGAGCAGTACTTC. This sequence joins TRBV7-9 and TRBJ2-7, with TRBD1 as a possible D gene (6 bases). V lost 4 bases and J 0 bases, leaving 16 bases between the germline ends. CDR1 and CDR2 (germline): SEHNR, FQNEAQ (reference sequence). CDR3 length equals 16 residues.

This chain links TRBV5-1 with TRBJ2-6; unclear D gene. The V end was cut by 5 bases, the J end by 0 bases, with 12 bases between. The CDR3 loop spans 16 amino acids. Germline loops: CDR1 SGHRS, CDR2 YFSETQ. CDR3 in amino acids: CASSLGTFSGANVLTF. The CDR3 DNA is TGCGCCAGCAGTCTGGGCACTTTCTCTGGGGCCAACGTCCTGACTTTC.

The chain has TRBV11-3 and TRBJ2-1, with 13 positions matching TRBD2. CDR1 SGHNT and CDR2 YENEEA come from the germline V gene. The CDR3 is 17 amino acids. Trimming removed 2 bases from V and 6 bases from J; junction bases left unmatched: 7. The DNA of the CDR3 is TGTGCCAGCAGCTTATCAGCCGGGACTAGCGGGATCAATGAGCAGTTCTTC. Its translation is CASSLSAGTSGINEQFF.

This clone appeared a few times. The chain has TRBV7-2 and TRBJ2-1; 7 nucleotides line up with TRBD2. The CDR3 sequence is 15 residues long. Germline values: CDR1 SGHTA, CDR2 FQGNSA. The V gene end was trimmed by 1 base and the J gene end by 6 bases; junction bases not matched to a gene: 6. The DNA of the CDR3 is TGTGCCAGCAGCTTAGTGGGGACTATCCGCAATGAGCAGTTCTTC. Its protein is CASSLVGTIRNEQFF.

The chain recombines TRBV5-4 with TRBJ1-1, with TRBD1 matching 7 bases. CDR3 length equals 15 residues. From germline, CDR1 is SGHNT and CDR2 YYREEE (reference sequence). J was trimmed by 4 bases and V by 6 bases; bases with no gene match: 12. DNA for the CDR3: TGTGCCAGCAAAGCCGCGACAGGGTCAGCCACTGAAGCTTTCTTT. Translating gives CASKAATGSATEAFF.

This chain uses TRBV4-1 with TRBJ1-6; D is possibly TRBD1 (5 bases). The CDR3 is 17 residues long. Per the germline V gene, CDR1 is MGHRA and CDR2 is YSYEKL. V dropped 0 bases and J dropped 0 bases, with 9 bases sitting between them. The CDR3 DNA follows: TGCGCCAGCAGCCAAGACAGGGCTAGCTCCTATAATTCACCCCTCCACTTT. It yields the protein CASSQDRASSYNSPLHF.

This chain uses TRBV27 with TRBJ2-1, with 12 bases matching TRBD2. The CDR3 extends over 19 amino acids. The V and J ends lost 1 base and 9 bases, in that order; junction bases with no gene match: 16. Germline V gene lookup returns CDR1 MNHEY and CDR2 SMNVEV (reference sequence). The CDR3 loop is CASSLYQPGASGGASEQFF. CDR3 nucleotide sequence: TGTGCCAGCAGTTTATATCAGCCCGGGGCTAGCGGGGGGGCCAGTGAGCAGTTCTTC.

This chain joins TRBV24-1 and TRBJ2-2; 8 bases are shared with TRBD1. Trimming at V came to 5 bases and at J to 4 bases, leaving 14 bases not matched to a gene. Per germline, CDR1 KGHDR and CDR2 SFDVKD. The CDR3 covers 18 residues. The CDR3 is CATSAPRTGTLITGELFF. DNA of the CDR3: TGTGCCACCAGTGCCCCTAGGACAGGGACGCTGATCACCGGGGAGCTGTTTTTT.

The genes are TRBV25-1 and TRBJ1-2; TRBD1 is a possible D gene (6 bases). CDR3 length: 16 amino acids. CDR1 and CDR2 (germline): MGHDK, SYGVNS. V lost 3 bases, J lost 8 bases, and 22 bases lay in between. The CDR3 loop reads CASSDPSQGPYGGYTF. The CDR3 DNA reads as TGTGCCAGCAGTGACCCCTCACAGGGTCCCTATGGGGGCTACACCTTC.

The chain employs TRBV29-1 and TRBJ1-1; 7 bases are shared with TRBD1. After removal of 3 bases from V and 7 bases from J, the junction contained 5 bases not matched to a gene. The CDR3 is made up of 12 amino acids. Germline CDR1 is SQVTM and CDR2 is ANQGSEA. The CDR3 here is CSVEQGVSEAFF. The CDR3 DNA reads TGCAGCGTTGAGCAGGGGGTTAGTGAAGCTTTCTTT.

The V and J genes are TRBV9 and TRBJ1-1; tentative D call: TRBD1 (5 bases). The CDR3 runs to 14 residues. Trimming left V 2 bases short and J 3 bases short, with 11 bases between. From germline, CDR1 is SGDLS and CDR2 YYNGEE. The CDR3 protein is CASSVGSGYTEAFF. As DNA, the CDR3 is TGTGCCAGCAGCGTCGGCTCAGGGTACACTGAAGCTTTCTTT.